This T cell receptor (beta chain) was found in a study of tumor-infiltrating lymphocytes in localized non-small cell lung cancer. The study, taken as a whole, reports: T-cell fraction did not differ between immunotypes IM1 and IM2. TCRbeta sequencing showed higher T cell infiltration in tumors than uninvolved lung.

As for this clone: What it recognizes is unknown.

Sequenced by immunoSEQ multiplex PCR; TCRdb stores in-frame clones only, minus some. Among 13,000 or so clones listed, approximately 72% were seen once. Trimming removed 8 bases from V and 3 bases from J; junction bases left unmatched: 10. Germline assignment: CDR1 SNHLY and CDR2 FYNNEI. This CDR3 region has 15 residues. This receptor was obtained from a human donor with non-small cell lung cancer. Material for sequencing was uninvolved lung tissue not adjacent to the tumor. The V and J genes are TRBV2 and TRBJ2-7; 10 nucleotides align to TRBD2. The CDR3 loop is CASGTRASGSYEQYF. CDR3 nucleotide sequence: TGTGCCAGCGGGACCCGGGCTAGCGGGAGCTACGAGCAGTACTTC.